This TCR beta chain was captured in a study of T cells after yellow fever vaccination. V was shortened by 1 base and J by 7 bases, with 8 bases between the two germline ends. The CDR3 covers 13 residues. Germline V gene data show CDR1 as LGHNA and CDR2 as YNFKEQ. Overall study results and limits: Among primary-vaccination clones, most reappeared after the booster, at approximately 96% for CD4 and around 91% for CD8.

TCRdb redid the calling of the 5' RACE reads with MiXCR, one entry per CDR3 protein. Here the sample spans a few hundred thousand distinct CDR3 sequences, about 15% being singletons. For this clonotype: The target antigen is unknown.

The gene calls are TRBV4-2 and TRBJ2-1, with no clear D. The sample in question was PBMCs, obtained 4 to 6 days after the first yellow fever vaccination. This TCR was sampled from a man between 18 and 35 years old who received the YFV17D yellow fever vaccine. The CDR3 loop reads CASSQGLENEQFF. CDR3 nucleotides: TGTGCCAGCAGCCAAGGACTCGAGAATGAGCAGTTCTTC.